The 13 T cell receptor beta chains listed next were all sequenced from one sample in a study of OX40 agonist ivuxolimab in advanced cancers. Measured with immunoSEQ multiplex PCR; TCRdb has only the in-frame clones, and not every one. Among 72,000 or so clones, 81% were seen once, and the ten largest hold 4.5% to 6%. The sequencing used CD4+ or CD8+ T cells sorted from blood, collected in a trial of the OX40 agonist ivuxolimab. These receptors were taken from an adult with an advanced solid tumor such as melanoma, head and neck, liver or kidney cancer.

The CDR3 DNA reads as TGTGCCAGCAGAGACCCTAACAGGGGCTCGGGTGGCTACACCTTC. It specifies CASRDPNRGSGGYTF. J is TRBJ1-2 and V is TRBV6-1; 7 nucleotides agree with TRBD1. V lost 6 bases to trimming and J lost 7 bases; unmatched junction nucleotides: 14. Germline V gene lookup returns CDR1 MNHNS and CDR2 SASEGT. The CDR3 consists of 15 residues.

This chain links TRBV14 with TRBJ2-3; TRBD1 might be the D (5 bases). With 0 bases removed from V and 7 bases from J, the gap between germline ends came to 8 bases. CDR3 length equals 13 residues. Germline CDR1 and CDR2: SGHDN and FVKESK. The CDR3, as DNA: TGTGCCAGCAGCCAAGAATTGGACAATACGCAGTATTTT. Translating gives CASSQELDNTQYF. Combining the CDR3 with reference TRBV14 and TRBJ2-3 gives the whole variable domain EAGVTQFPSHSVIEKGQTVTLRCDPISGHDNLYWYRRVMGKEIKFLLHFVKESKQDESGMPNNRFLAERTGGTYSTLKVQPAELEDSGVYFCASSQELDNTQYFGPGTRLTVL.

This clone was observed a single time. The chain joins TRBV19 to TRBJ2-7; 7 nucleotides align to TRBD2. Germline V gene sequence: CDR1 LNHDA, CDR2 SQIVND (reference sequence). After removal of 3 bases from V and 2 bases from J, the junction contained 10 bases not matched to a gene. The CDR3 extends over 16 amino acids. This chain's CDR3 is CASSITASGVPYEQYF. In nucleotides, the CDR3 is TGTGCCAGTAGTATTACGGCTAGCGGCGTTCCCTACGAGCAGTACTTC.

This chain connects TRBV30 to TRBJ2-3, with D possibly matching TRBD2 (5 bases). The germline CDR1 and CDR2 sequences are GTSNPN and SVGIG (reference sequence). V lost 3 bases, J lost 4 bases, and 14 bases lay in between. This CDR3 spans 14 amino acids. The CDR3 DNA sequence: TGTGCCTGGAGCGCGGGTCTAGGGCCAGATACGCAGTATTTT. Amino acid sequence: CAWSAGLGPDTQYF.

The CDR3 sequence: CASSLLIGQRYGYTF. In DNA, the CDR3 is TGCGCCAGCAGCCTCCTAATTGGACAGCGATATGGCTACACCTTC. The V gene is TRBV4-1, the J gene TRBJ1-2, with a possible D match to TRBD1 (6 bases). Germline V CDR1 and CDR2: MGHRA, YSYEKL. V lost 4 bases to trimming and J lost 5 bases, with 17 bases between them. CDR3 length: 15 residues.

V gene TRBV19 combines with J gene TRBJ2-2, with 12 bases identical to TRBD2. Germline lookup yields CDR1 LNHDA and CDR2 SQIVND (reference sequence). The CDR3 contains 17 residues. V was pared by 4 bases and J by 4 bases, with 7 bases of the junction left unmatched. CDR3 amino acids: CASSTSTSGGPTGELFF. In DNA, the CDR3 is TGTGCCAGTAGTACCTCGACTAGCGGGGGACCCACCGGGGAGCTGTTTTTT.

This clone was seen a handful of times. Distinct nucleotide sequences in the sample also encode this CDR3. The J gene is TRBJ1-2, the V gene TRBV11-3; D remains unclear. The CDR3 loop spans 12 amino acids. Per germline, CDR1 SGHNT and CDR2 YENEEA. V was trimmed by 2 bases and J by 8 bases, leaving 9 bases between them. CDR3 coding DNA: TGTGCCAGCAGCTTAAAATCGGTCGGCTACACCTTC. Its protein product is CASSLKSVGYTF. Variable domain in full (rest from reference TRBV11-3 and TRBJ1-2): EAGVVQSPRYKIIEKKQPVAFWCNPISGHNTLYWYLQNLGQGPELLIRYENEEAVDDSQLPKDRFSAERLKGVDSTLKIQPAELGDSAVYLCASSLKSVGYTFGSGTRLTVV.

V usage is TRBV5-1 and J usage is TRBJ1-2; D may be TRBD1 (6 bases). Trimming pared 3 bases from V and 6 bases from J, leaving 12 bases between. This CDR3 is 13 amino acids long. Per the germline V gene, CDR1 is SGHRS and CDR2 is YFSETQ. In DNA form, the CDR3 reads TGCGCCAGCAGCTCGCCGGGGGGCGATGGCTACACCTTC. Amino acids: CASSSPGGDGYTF.

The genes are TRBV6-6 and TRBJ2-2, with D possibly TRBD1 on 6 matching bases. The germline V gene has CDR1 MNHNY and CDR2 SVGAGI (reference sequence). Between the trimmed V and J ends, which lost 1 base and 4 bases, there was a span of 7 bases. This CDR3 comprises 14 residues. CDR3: CASSYLDSTGELFF. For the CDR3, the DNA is TGTGCCAGCAGTTACTTGGACAGCACCGGGGAGCTGTTTTTT.

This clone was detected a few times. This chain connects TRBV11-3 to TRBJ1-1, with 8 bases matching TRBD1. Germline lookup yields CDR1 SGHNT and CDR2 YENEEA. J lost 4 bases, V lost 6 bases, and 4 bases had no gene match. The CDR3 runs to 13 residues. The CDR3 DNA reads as TGTGCCAGCAGTAAAACAGGGGGCACTGAAGCTTTCTTT. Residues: CASSKTGGTEAFF.

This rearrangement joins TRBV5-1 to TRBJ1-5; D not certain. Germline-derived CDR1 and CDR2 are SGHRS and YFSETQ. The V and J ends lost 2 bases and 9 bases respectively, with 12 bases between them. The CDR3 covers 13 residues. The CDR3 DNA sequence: TGCGCCAGCAGCTTATCAGCAAGATCGCCCCAGCATTTT. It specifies CASSLSARSPQHF.

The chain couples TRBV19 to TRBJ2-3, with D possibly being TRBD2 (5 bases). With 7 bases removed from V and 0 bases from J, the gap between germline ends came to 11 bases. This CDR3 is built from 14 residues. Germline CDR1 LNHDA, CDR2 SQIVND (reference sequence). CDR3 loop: CASNLRGSTDTQYF. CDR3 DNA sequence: TGTGCCAGTAATCTCCGGGGAAGCACAGATACGCAGTATTTT.

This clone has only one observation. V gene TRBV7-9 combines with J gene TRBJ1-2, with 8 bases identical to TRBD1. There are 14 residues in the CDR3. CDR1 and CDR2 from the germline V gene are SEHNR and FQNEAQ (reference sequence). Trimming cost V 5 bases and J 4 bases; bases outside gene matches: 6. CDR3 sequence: CASSLDRGAYGYTF. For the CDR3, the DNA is TGTGCCAGCAGCCTTGACAGGGGAGCCTATGGCTACACCTTC.